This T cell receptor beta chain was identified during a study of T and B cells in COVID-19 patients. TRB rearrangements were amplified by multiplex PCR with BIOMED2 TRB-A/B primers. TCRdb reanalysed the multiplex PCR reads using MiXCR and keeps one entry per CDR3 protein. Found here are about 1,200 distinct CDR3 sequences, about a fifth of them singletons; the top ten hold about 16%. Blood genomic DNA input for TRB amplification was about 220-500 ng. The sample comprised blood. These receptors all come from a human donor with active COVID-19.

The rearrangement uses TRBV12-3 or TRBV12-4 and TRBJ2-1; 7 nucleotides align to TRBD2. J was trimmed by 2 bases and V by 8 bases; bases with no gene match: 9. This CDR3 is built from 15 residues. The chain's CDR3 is CASGEIAGTYNEQFF. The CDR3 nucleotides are TGTGCCAGCGGAGAAATAGCGGGCACCTACAATGAGCAGTTCTTC.